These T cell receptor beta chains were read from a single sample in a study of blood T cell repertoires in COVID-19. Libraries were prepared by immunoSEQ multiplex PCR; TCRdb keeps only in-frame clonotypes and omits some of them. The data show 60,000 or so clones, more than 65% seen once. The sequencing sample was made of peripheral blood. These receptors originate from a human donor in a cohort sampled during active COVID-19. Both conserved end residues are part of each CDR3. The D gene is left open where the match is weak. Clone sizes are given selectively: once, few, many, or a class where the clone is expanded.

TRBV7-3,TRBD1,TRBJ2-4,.,CASSSGTGDGIQYF,TGTGCCAGCAGCTCCGGGACAGGGGACGGCATTCAGTACTTC
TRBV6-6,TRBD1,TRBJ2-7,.,CASSYGTGYEQYF,TGTGCCAGCAGTTACGGGACAGGTTACGAGCAGTACTTC
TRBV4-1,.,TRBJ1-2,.,CASSQGVRSTYGYTF,TGCGCCAGCAGCCAAGGGGTACGGAGCACCTATGGCTACACCTTC
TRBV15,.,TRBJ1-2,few,CATSNPGLNGYTF,TGTGCCACCAGCAATCCAGGGCTGAATGGCTACACCTTC
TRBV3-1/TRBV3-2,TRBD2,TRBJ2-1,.,CASRNGLAGVHEQFF,TGTGCCAGCAGAAACGGACTAGCGGGAGTTCATGAGCAGTTCTTC
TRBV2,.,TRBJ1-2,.,CASTERAGNGYTF,TGTGCCAGCACCGAACGGGCAGGGAACGGCTACACCTTC
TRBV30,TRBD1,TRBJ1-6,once,CAWSVTGGNSPLHF,TGTGCCTGGAGTGTAACAGGGGGCAATTCACCCCTCCACTTT
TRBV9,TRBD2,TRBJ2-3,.,CASSVGASGSTDTQYF,TGTGCCAGCAGCGTAGGGGCTAGCGGGAGCACAGATACGCAGTATTTT
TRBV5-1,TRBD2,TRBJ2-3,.,CASSHGLAGGDTQYF,TGCGCCAGCAGCCACGGACTAGCGGGGGGGGATACGCAGTATTTT
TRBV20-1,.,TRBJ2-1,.,CSASSHSYNEQFF,TGCAGTGCTAGTAGCCACTCCTACAATGAGCAGTTCTTC
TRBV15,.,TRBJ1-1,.,CATSRDWSTEAFF,TGTGCCACCAGCAGAGATTGGAGTACCGAAGCTTTCTTT
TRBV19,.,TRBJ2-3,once,CASSRRFRDTQYF,TGTGCCAGTAGTAGGCGGTTTCGGGATACGCAGTATTTT
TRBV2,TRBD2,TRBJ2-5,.,CASSDFFGTSGRVQETQYF,TGTGCCAGCAGTGACTTCTTTGGGACTAGCGGGAGGGTCCAAGAGACCCAGTACTTC
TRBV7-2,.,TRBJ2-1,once,CASSLALLLHNEQFF,TGTGCCAGCAGCTTAGCGCTACTTTTGCACAATGAGCAGTTCTTC
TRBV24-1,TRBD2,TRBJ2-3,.,CATSDLHAGGPDTQYF,TGTGCCACCAGTGATTTGCATGCGGGAGGGCCGGATACGCAGTATTTT
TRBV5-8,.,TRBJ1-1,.,CASRSDGVRTEAFF,TGTGCCAGCAGGTCTGACGGGGTTAGGACTGAAGCTTTCTTT
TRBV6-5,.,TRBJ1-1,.,CASSYTGLMNTEAFF,TGTGCCAGCAGTTACACGGGACTGATGAACACTGAAGCTTTCTTT
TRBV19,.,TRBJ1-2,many,CASSISSGQYYGYTF,TGTGCCAGTAGTATAAGTTCAGGACAGTACTATGGCTACACCTTC
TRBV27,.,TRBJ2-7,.,CASSFLGVTTYEQYF,TGTGCCAGCAGTTTCTTAGGAGTAACAACCTACGAGCAGTACTTC
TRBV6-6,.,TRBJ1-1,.,CASSPPRVRTEAFF,TGTGCCAGCAGCCCTCCGAGGGTTAGAACTGAAGCTTTCTTT
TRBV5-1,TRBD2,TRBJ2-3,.,CASSYKGLAGVVDTQYF,TGCGCCAGCAGTTATAAGGGACTAGCGGGGGTAGTAGATACGCAGTATTTT
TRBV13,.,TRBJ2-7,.,CASSPRSGAYEQYF,TGTGCCAGCAGCCCCCGGTCGGGGGCCTACGAGCAGTACTTC
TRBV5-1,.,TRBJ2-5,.,CASSPKEGQETQYF,TGCGCCAGCAGCCCAAAGGAGGGGCAAGAGACCCAGTACTTC
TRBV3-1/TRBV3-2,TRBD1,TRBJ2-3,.,CASNNRGWVDTQYF,TGTGCCAGCAACAACAGGGGGTGGGTTGATACGCAGTATTTT
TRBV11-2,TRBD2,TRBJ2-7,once,CASSPVGREGRHEQYF,TGTGCCAGCAGCCCAGTAGGGCGGGAGGGCCGCCACGAGCAGTACTTC
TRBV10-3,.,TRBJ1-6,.,CAISDRRGGESPLHF,TGTGCCATCAGTGATCGGAGGGGAGGGGAATCACCCCTCCACTTT
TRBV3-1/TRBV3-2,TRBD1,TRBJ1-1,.,CASSQWTGETEAFF,TGTGCCAGCAGCCAATGGACAGGGGAGACTGAAGCTTTCTTT
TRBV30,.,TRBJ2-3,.,CAWSAWPGWDTQYF,TGTGCCTGGAGCGCTTGGCCTGGCTGGGATACGCAGTATTTT
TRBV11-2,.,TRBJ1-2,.,CASSVDWTNYGYTF,TGTGCCAGCAGCGTCGACTGGACTAACTATGGCTACACCTTC
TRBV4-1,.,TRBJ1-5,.,CASSQVGTRQPQHF,TGCGCCAGCAGCCAAGTTGGCACCCGTCAGCCCCAGCATTTT
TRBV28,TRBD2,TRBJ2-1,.,CATSTSGSYNEQFF,TGTGCCACCTCCACTAGCGGCTCCTACAATGAGCAGTTCTTC
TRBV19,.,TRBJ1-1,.,CASSIGGGPEAFF,TGTGCCAGTAGTATAGGAGGGGGTCCTGAAGCTTTCTTT
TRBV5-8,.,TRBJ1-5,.,CASSSTGGIGNQPQHF,TGTGCCAGCAGCTCAACGGGGGGAATTGGCAATCAGCCCCAGCATTTT
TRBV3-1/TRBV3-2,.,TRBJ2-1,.,CASSQDLHNEQFF,TGTGCCAGCAGCCAAGATCTCCACAATGAGCAGTTCTTC
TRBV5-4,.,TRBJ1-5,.,CASSQSGARPQPQHF,TGTGCCAGCAGCCAATCAGGGGCGCGGCCCCAGCCCCAGCATTTT
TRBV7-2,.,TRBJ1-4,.,CASSFFGGEEKLFF,TGTGCCAGCAGCTTTTTTGGGGGCGAGGAAAAACTGTTTTTT
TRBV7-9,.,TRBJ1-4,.,CASSSEPPGKLFF,TGTGCCAGCAGCTCCGAACCCCCAGGAAAACTGTTTTTT
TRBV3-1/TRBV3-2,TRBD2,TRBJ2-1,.,CASSHSSGGQYNEQFF,TGTGCCAGCAGCCATTCTAGCGGGGGGCAGTACAATGAGCAGTTCTTC
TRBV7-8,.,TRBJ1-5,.,CASSLDGRGARSNQPQHF,TGTGCCAGCAGCCTAGACGGCAGGGGAGCACGGAGCAATCAGCCCCAGCATTTT
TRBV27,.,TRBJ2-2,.,CASSFSGSAGELFF,TGTGCCAGCAGTTTTTCCGGGTCCGCCGGGGAGCTGTTTTTT
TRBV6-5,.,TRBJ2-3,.,CASSYSTVTDTQYF,TGTGCCAGCAGTTACTCGACAGTCACAGATACGCAGTATTTT
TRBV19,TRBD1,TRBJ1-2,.,CASKDRGYGYTF,TGTGCCAGTAAGGACAGGGGGTATGGCTACACCTTC
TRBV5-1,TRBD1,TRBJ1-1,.,CASNNRGYTEAFF,TGCGCCAGCAATAACAGGGGGTACACTGAAGCTTTCTTT
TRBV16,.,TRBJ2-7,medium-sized,CASSPIGDEQYF,TGTGCCAGCAGCCCTATAGGAGACGAGCAGTACTTC
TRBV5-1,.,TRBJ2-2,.,CASSLAPSGTNTGELFF,TGCGCCAGCAGCTTAGCCCCCTCCGGGACGAACACCGGGGAGCTGTTTTTT
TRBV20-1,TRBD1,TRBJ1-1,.,CSATGQRGAFF,TGCAGTGCTACGGGACAGCGTGGAGCTTTCTTT
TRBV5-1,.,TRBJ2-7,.,CASSLGTLYSYEQYF,TGCGCCAGCAGCTTGGGGACTCTCTACTCCTACGAGCAGTACTTC
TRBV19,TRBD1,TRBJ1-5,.,CASSIRTGLSNQPQHF,TGTGCCAGTAGTATTCGGACAGGTCTGAGCAATCAGCCCCAGCATTTT
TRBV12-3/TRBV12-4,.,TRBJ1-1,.,CASSTFLSGAAFF,TGTGCCAGCAGTACCTTCCTCTCAGGGGCAGCTTTCTTT
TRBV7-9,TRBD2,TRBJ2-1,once,CASSLASSGDSYNEQFF,TGTGCCAGCAGCTTAGCGAGTAGCGGGGACTCCTACAATGAGCAGTTCTTC
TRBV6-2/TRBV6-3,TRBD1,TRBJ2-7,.,CAGSDRDYEQYF,TGTGCCGGCAGCGACAGGGACTACGAGCAGTACTTC
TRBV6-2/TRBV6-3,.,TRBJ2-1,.,CASSSRESNEQFF,TGTGCCAGCAGCTCACGGGAATCCAATGAGCAGTTCTTC
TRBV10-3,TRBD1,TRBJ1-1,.,CAGATGGNTEAFF,TGTGCCGGAGCGACAGGGGGCAACACTGAAGCTTTCTTT
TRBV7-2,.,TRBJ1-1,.,CASSRARGSTEAFF,TGTGCCAGCAGCCGCGCAAGGGGGAGTACTGAAGCTTTCTTT
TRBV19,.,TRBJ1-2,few,CASSRSGQGLGNYGYTF,TGTGCCAGTTCCAGGAGTGGCCAGGGTTTAGGGAACTATGGCTACACCTTC
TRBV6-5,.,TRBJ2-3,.,CASSYSGSYSTDTQYF,TGTGCCAGCAGTTACTCAGGGAGCTATAGCACAGATACGCAGTATTTT
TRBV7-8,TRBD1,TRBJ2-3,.,CASSLAGQGANTQYF,TGTGCCAGCAGCTTAGCGGGACAGGGGGCGAATACGCAGTATTTT
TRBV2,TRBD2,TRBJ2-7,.,CASRAGTSGRAEQYF,TGTGCCAGCAGGGCCGGGACTAGCGGGAGGGCCGAGCAGTACTTC
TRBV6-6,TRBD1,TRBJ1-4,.,CASSPTGGNGKLFF,TGTGCCAGCAGCCCGACAGGGGGTAACGGAAAACTGTTTTTT